A single sample gave rise to the 26 T cell receptor beta chains below, sequenced in a study of Ad26.COV2.S vaccination and SARS-CoV-2 variants. Treatment defined: 19 received Ad26.COV2.S at low or high dose, single or two shots; 5 received placebo; per-sample allocation not given. On day 63 after the first injection, vaccine and placebo recipients gave samples. TCRdb's copy holds only in-frame clones and misses some; the assay was immunoSEQ multiplex PCR. The data contain around 310,000 clones, 85% to 90% of them singletons. The specimen comprised peripheral blood, sampled in a trial of Ad26.COV2.S vaccine versus placebo. The receptors shown here come from a person between 18 and 65 years old who received the Ad26.COV2.S COVID-19 vaccine or a placebo.

The genes are TRBV3-1 (or the pseudogene TRBV3-2) and TRBJ2-5; D might be TRBD1 or TRBD2, each matching 5 bases. CDR3 length: 16 amino acids. V was trimmed by 1 base and J by 0 bases, leaving 12 bases between them. Germline CDR1 LGHDT, CDR2 YNNKEL (reference sequence). CDR3 DNA: TGTGCCAGCAGCCAAGCCCGGGACGGTCACCAAGAGACCCAGTACTTC. It yields the protein CASSQARDGHQETQYF.

The chain recombines TRBV3-1 (or the pseudogene TRBV3-2) with TRBJ2-3, with 10 bases fitting TRBD2. CDR3 length: 15 amino acids. The J segment lost 3 bases and the V segment lost 1 base, leaving 1 base of the junction unmatched. The germline gives CDR1 LGHDT, CDR2 YNNKEL (reference sequence). The CDR3 DNA is TGTGCCAGCAGCCAAGGTAGCGGGGGGACAGATACGCAGTATTTT. It yields the protein CASSQGSGGTDTQYF.

The J gene is TRBJ2-1, the V gene TRBV25-1; 10 bases line up with TRBD1. The J segment lost 6 bases and the V segment lost 4 bases, leaving 9 bases of the junction unmatched. This CDR3 has 16 residues. CDR1 is MGHDK, CDR2 SYGVNS, per germline. CDR3 DNA sequence: TGTGCCAGCAGTGCGGCCCCGGGACAGGGGAGCAATGAGCAGTTCTTC. This sequence encodes CASSAAPGQGSNEQFF.

The chain couples TRBV19 to TRBJ2-2; 10 positions match TRBD1. Losses at the gene ends were 9 bases for V and 5 bases for J; bases not matched to a gene: 12. The germline V gene encodes CDR1 LNHDA and CDR2 SQIVND (reference sequence). This CDR3 is 16 amino acids long. CDR3 sequence reads: CASSAIPGQGTGELFF. The CDR3 nucleotides are TGTGCCAGCAGTGCCATCCCGGGACAGGGGACCGGGGAGCTGTTTTTT.

V usage is TRBV7-8 and J usage is TRBJ2-6, with D hard to call. The CDR3 is 15 residues long. Trimming pared 0 bases from V and 0 bases from J, leaving 3 bases between. The germline V gene encodes CDR1 SGHVS and CDR2 FQNEAQ. The CDR3 loop is CASSLALSGANVLTF. CDR3 nucleotides: TGTGCCAGCAGCTTAGCGCTCTCTGGGGCCAACGTCCTGACTTTC.

In DNA form, the CDR3 reads TGTGCCAGCAGTTGGCTAGATAGCAATCAGCCCCAGCATTTT. This translates into CASSWLDSNQPQHF. The J gene is TRBJ1-5, the V gene TRBV27; D unresolved. The V and J ends lost 4 bases and 0 bases respectively, with 7 bases between them. Per germline, CDR1 MNHEY and CDR2 SMNVEV (reference sequence). The CDR3 contains 14 residues.

The J gene is TRBJ2-1, the V gene TRBV27; possibly TRBD1 for D (5 bases). Germline loops: CDR1 MNHEY, CDR2 SMNVEV (reference sequence). V was clipped by 3 bases and J by 9 bases, with 15 bases between them. CDR3 length: 14 amino acids. The CDR3 protein is CASSFSIRAPEQFF. For the CDR3, the DNA is TGTGCCAGCAGTTTTAGCATCAGGGCCCCTGAGCAGTTCTTC.

CDR3 in amino acids: CSTREQGTQYF. In DNA form, the CDR3 reads TGTTCGACTCGAGAGCAGGGGACCCAGTACTTC. This chain links TRBV28 with TRBJ2-5; D may be TRBD1 (5 bases). This CDR3 is 11 amino acids long. Germline V gene sequence: CDR1 MDHEN, CDR2 SYDVKM.

The CDR3 sequence: CAISGSGENQPQHF. DNA for the CDR3: TGTGCCATCAGTGGCTCAGGGGAGAATCAGCCCCAGCATTTT. The gene calls are TRBV10-3 and TRBJ1-5; D is perhaps TRBD1 (6 bases). The V end was cut by 4 bases, the J end by 4 bases, with 11 bases between. The length of the CDR3 is 14 residues. From germline, CDR1 is ENHRY and CDR2 SYGVKD.

V usage is TRBV6-5 and J usage is TRBJ1-1; a weak D match, TRBD1 (5 bases). V lost 4 bases to trimming and J lost 4 bases, with 13 bases between them. The CDR3 sequence is 14 residues long. Germline-derived CDR1 and CDR2 are MNHEY and SVGAGI. CDR3 DNA sequence: TGTGCCAGCAGTTCCCCCCAGGGTGCCACTGAAGCTTTCTTT. Translating gives CASSSPQGATEAFF.

The V and J genes are TRBV27 and TRBJ2-3, with unresolved D. The V gene lost 0 bases and the J gene lost 0 bases, with 7 bases spanning the gap. Germline values: CDR1 MNHEY, CDR2 SMNVEV (reference sequence). The CDR3 spans 15 residues. The CDR3 DNA sequence: TGTGCCAGCAGTTTATCGCCACCTAGCACAGATACGCAGTATTTT. It specifies CASSLSPPSTDTQYF.

The V call is TRBV13, the J call TRBJ2-7; D call uncertain. V was pared by 5 bases and J by 0 bases, with 14 bases between. CDR3 length: 15 residues. Germline CDR1 PRHDT, CDR2 FYEKMQ (reference sequence). CDR3 bases: TGTGCCAGCAGCCCCCCGTTGAATGTCTCCTACGAGCAGTACTTC. This gives the protein CASSPPLNVSYEQYF.

The V gene is TRBV7-9, the J gene TRBJ2-1; D might be TRBD1 or TRBD2, each matching 6 bases. This CDR3 spans 17 amino acids. Trimming took 5 bases from V and 8 from J, leaving 25 bases between them. CDR1 SEHNR and CDR2 FQNEAQ come from the germline V gene (reference sequence). CDR3 DNA: TGTGCCAGCAGCGGAAAAAGCACCGGGGGCCCCGGGGATGAGCAGTTCTTC. Translating it yields CASSGKSTGGPGDEQFF.

This clone was seen many times. V usage is TRBV5-6 and J usage is TRBJ1-1; tentatively, D is TRBD1 (6 bases). This CDR3 has 15 amino acids. Per germline, CDR1 SGHDT and CDR2 YYEEEE. Trimming removed 5 bases at V and 3 bases at J, with 17 bases between. The DNA for the CDR3 is TGTGCCAGCAGGACCTTAGGGGGGGAATACACTGAAGCTTTCTTT. Its protein product is CASRTLGGEYTEAFF. Full variable domain (remainder filled in from reference TRBV5-6 and TRBJ1-1): DAGVTQSPTHLIKTRGQQVTLRCSPKSGHDTVSWYQQALGQGPQFIFQYYEEEERQRGNFPDRFSGHQFPNYSSELNVNALLLGDSALYLCASRTLGGEYTEAFFGQGTRLTVV.

The rearrangement links TRBV5-6 to TRBJ1-5, with D possibly being TRBD1 (5 bases). Germline assignment: CDR1 SGHDT and CDR2 YYEEEE. The V gene lost 0 bases and the J gene lost 6 bases, with 7 bases spanning the gap. The CDR3 loop spans 13 amino acids. Written as DNA, the CDR3 is TGTGCCAGCAGCTTGGGGGGGAGTCAGCCCCAGCATTTT. Amino acids: CASSLGGSQPQHF.

The CDR3 here is CASSLPGQGVFSTYEQYF. The CDR3 nucleotides are TGTGCCAGTAGTTTACCGGGACAGGGGGTCTTCTCCACCTACGAGCAGTACTTC. This chain uses TRBV19 with TRBJ2-7; 11 bases agree with TRBD1. The CDR3 is 18 amino acids. CDR1 is LNHDA, CDR2 SQIVND, per germline (reference sequence). The V segment lost 5 bases and the J segment 2 bases; nucleotides outside the gene matches: 14. The full variable domain, its missing parts supplied by reference TRBV19 and TRBJ2-7, is DGGITQSPKYLFRKEGQNVTLSCEQNLNHDAMYWYRQDPGQGLRLIYYSQIVNDFQKGDIAEGYSVSREKKESFPLTVTSAQKNPTAFYLCASSLPGQGVFSTYEQYFGPGTRLTVT.

The chain joins TRBV6-5 to TRBJ1-2, with TRBD1 as a possible D gene (6 bases). In germline, CDR1 is MNHEY, CDR2 SVGAGI. This CDR3 region has 13 residues. V gave up 10 bases and J gave up 4 bases, with 16 bases separating them. This CDR3 reads CAIKRGGGYGYTF. CDR3 DNA sequence: TGTGCCATTAAGCGAGGAGGGGGCTATGGCTACACCTTC.

The chain links TRBV6-5 to TRBJ1-3, with 7 bases aligning to TRBD1. The V and J ends lost 6 bases and 0 bases, in that order; junction bases with no gene match: 5. Germline loops: CDR1 MNHEY, CDR2 SVGAGI. The CDR3 extends over 15 amino acids. CDR3 in amino acids: CASSPGTVSGNTIYF. The CDR3 coding sequence is TGTGCCAGCAGCCCCGGGACAGTCTCTGGAAACACCATATATTTT.

The chain recombines TRBV7-9 with TRBJ1-4; no clear D gene. The CDR3 is 14 amino acids. Trimming cost V 2 bases and J 0 bases, with 4 bases left between them. CDR1 is SEHNR, CDR2 FQNEAQ, per germline (reference sequence). CDR3 residues: CASSLTPTNEKLFF. CDR3 in DNA: TGTGCCAGCAGCTTAACCCCAACTAATGAAAAACTGTTTTTT.

The V and J genes are TRBV7-9 and TRBJ1-2, with 10 bases that match TRBD1. Trimming at V came to 1 base and at J to 6 bases, leaving 11 bases not matched to a gene. CDR1 SEHNR and CDR2 FQNEAQ come from the germline V gene (reference sequence). The CDR3 extends over 17 amino acids. The CDR3 protein is CASSLGFAGTGDNGYTF. The CDR3 bases are TGTGCCAGCAGCTTAGGATTCGCCGGGACAGGGGATAATGGCTACACCTTC. Full variable domain (rest looked up from reference TRBV7-9 and TRBJ1-2): DTGVSQNPRHKITKRGQNVTFRCDPISEHNRLYWYRQTLGQGPEFLTYFQNEAQLEKSRLLSDRFSAERPKGSFSTLEIQRTEQGDSAMYLCASSLGFAGTGDNGYTFGSGTRLTVV.

J is TRBJ1-2 and V is TRBV18, with D perhaps TRBD1 (5 bases). V lost 2 bases to trimming and J lost 7 bases, with 11 bases between them. The CDR3 is 13 residues long. Germline assignment: CDR1 KGHSH and CDR2 LQKENI. This chain's CDR3 is CASSPGGAGGYTF. The DNA for the CDR3 is TGTGCCAGCTCACCAGGAGGGGCGGGTGGCTACACCTTC.

This chain uses TRBV7-9 with TRBJ1-6; D remains ambiguous. The CDR3 totals 14 residues. The germline gives CDR1 SEHNR, CDR2 FQNEAQ (reference sequence). V dropped 1 base and J dropped 7 bases, with 8 bases sitting between them. The CDR3 coding sequence is TGTGCCAGCAGCTTAGTGGGAAAAAATTCACCCCTCCACTTT. Protein product: CASSLVGKNSPLHF.

This chain uses TRBV18 with TRBJ2-1; 14 positions match TRBD2. Trimming at V came to 2 bases and at J to 9 bases, leaving 3 bases not matched to a gene. Germline CDR1 KGHSH, CDR2 LQKENI. This CDR3 is 15 amino acids long. CDR3 sequence reads: CASSPGTSGSGEQFF. In DNA, the CDR3 is TGTGCCAGCTCACCAGGGACTAGCGGGAGCGGTGAGCAGTTCTTC.

The chain links TRBV4-3 to TRBJ1-6; possible D gene TRBD1, 6 bases. In germline, CDR1 is LGHNA, CDR2 YSLEER. This CDR3 has 18 amino acids. V lost 1 base to trimming and J lost 9 bases, with 22 bases between them. This CDR3 reads CASSQGATGHPPPSPLHF. For the CDR3, the DNA is TGCGCCAGCAGCCAAGGGGCGACGGGACATCCCCCTCCTTCACCCCTCCACTTT.

The CDR3: CASSGAANTEAFF. The CDR3 DNA follows: TGCGCCAGCAGTGGGGCAGCTAACACTGAAGCTTTCTTT. The chain is built from TRBV10-2 and TRBJ1-1, with unresolved D. Germline lookup yields CDR1 WSHSY and CDR2 SAAADI. The CDR3 covers 13 residues. V lost 4 bases and J lost 2, with 8 bases in between.

The chain uses TRBV5-1 and TRBJ2-5; 12 positions agree with TRBD2. Looked up from germline, CDR1 is SGHRS and CDR2 is YFSETQ. The CDR3 has 18 amino acids. V lost 0 bases to trimming and J lost 4 bases; unmatched junction nucleotides: 10. As DNA, the CDR3 is TGCGCCAGCAGCTTGGCCCGGACTAGCGGGACTTGGGGAGAGACCCAGTACTTC. As protein: CASSLARTSGTWGETQYF.